The 25 T cell receptor beta chains in this list originate from one sample, sequenced in a study of long-term antiretroviral therapy in people with HIV. Survey-level resolution applied to immunoSEQ assay v3.0. Libraries were prepared by immunoSEQ multiplex PCR; TCRdb keeps only in-frame clonotypes and omits some of them. The profile shows about 28,000 clones, 80% of them singletons. The input for sequencing was unsorted PBMCs, taken 0.3 years after starting antiretroviral therapy. All receptors come from a man aged 35-49 years with HIV.

CDR3 coding DNA: TGTGCCAGCAGGTATGACAGGGTTCAGCCCCAGCATTTT. Protein: CASRYDRVQPQHF. This chain links TRBV28 with TRBJ1-5, with 7 positions matching TRBD1. The CDR3 covers 13 residues. Germline assignment: CDR1 MDHEN and CDR2 SYDVKM. The junction had 5 bases not matched to a gene; V was cut back by 6 bases and J by 6 bases.

The rearrangement joins TRBV28 to TRBJ2-2, with a weak D call TRBD1 (5 bases). The CDR3 contains 15 residues. The germline V and J ends were trimmed by 6 bases and 5 bases, with 16 bases remaining between them. From germline, CDR1 is MDHEN and CDR2 SYDVKM. CDR3 loop: CASSLLTAGTGELFF. In DNA form, the CDR3 reads TGTGCCAGCAGCCTATTAACTGCAGGGACCGGGGAGCTGTTTTTT.

The chain links TRBV5-5 to TRBJ1-1; D is unresolved. V was shortened by 5 bases and J by 4 bases, with 15 bases between the two germline ends. There are 14 residues in the CDR3. Looked up from germline, CDR1 is SGHKS and CDR2 is YYEKEE (reference sequence). DNA of the CDR3: TGTGCCAGCAGACTCGGACCGGGAGGCACTGAAGCTTTCTTT. This gives the protein CASRLGPGGTEAFF.

The rearrangement links TRBV4-3 to TRBJ1-2, with 9 nucleotides matching TRBD1. V lost 5 bases to trimming and J lost 6 bases; unmatched junction nucleotides: 10. The germline V gene has CDR1 LGHNA and CDR2 YSLEER. The CDR3 sequence is 15 residues long. This CDR3 is CASSFQQGALHGYTF. DNA for the CDR3: TGCGCCAGCAGCTTTCAACAGGGGGCGCTTCATGGCTACACCTTC.

This clone was seen a few times. The chain carries TRBV28 and TRBJ2-7, with 9 bases that match TRBD1. The CDR3 has 14 residues. The junction had 3 bases not matched to a gene; V was cut back by 2 bases and J by 4 bases. Germline V gene sequence: CDR1 MDHEN, CDR2 SYDVKM. CDR3 sequence (DNA): TGTGCCAGCAGTTTACCCGGGACAGGGTACGAGCAGTACTTC. This codes for CASSLPGTGYEQYF.

The sample holds one count of this clone. The rearrangement joins TRBV5-5 to TRBJ2-5, with no clear D. Germline V lookup: CDR1 SGHKS, CDR2 YYEKEE (reference sequence). V was clipped by 0 bases and J by 3 bases, with 6 bases between them. The length of the CDR3 is 13 residues. DNA of the CDR3: TGTGCCAGCAGCTTGGTTACAGAAGAGACCCAGTACTTC. Translating it yields CASSLVTEETQYF.

The chain uses TRBV30 and TRBJ2-7; weak D call: TRBD1 (5 bases). CDR3 length: 14 residues. Per the germline V gene, CDR1 is GTSNPN and CDR2 is SVGIG (reference sequence). Trimming took off 5 bases at V and 2 bases at J, with 16 bases between the two ends. CDR3 sequence reads: CAWEGAGIPYEQYF. DNA of the CDR3: TGTGCCTGGGAAGGGGCAGGGATCCCCTACGAGCAGTACTTC.

By sample share, this clone is medium-sized. J is TRBJ1-2 and V is TRBV27; 9 bases map to TRBD1. This CDR3 is built from 14 residues. Losses at the gene ends were 4 bases for V and 4 bases for J; bases not matched to a gene: 4. Per the germline V gene, CDR1 is MNHEY and CDR2 is SMNVEV (reference sequence). CDR3 nucleotide sequence: TGTGCCAGCAGTTCAGACAGGGGGGCCTATGGCTACACCTTC. Protein sequence: CASSSDRGAYGYTF.

The sample holds one count of this clone. The chain uses TRBV7-2 and TRBJ2-7, with TRBD1 matching over 7 bases. This CDR3 has 15 amino acids. V dropped 3 bases and J dropped 3; count of bases not matched to a gene: 8. Germline V CDR1 and CDR2: SGHTA, FQGNSA. This chain's CDR3 is CASSLGQPSLYEQYF. DNA of the CDR3: TGTGCCAGCAGCTTGGGACAGCCGTCCCTCTACGAGCAGTACTTC.

The rearrangement links TRBV5-1 to TRBJ1-1, with D hard to call. Germline V gives CDR1 SGHRS, CDR2 YFSETQ. Trimming stripped 7 bases from V and 0 bases from J, with 13 bases between. CDR3 length equals 14 residues. The CDR3 DNA reads TGCGCCAGCCTGCCGGAACCCATGAACACTGAAGCTTTCTTT. It encodes CASLPEPMNTEAFF. The variable domain in full, with the rest retrieved from reference TRBV5-1 and TRBJ1-1, is KAGVTQTPRYLIKTRGQQVTLSCSPISGHRSVSWYQQTPGQGLQFLFEYFSETQRNKGNFPGRFSGRQFSNSRSEMNVSTLELGDSALYLCASLPEPMNTEAFFGQGTRLTVV.

This rearrangement joins TRBV4-3 to TRBJ2-5; maybe TRBD2 (6 bases). The germline V gene has CDR1 LGHNA and CDR2 YSLEER. This CDR3 comprises 15 residues. The V gene lost 2 bases and the J gene lost 0 bases, with 10 bases spanning the gap. This chain's CDR3 is CASSQSAGYQETQYF. The CDR3 region has the DNA TGCGCCAGCAGCCAATCCGCGGGGTACCAAGAGACCCAGTACTTC.

The chain has TRBV18 and TRBJ1-4; D is uncertain. This CDR3 spans 14 amino acids. Germline V gene sequence: CDR1 KGHSH, CDR2 LQKENI. V was clipped by 1 base and J by 7 bases, with 10 bases between them. For the CDR3, the DNA is TGTGCCAGCTCACCACGAGAAGGGATTGAAAAACTGTTTTTT. Translating it yields CASSPREGIEKLFF.

The V gene is TRBV28, the J gene TRBJ2-7; TRBD2 might be the D (6 bases). Germline CDR1 MDHEN, CDR2 SYDVKM. V gave up 6 bases and J gave up 7 bases, with 22 bases separating them. This CDR3 is 15 amino acids long. CDR3 in amino acids: CASRGRGRRPGEQYF. The CDR3 DNA is TGTGCCAGCAGGGGTCGGGGGAGGCGGCCGGGGGAGCAGTACTTC.

The gene calls are TRBV4-3 and TRBJ2-1; D call uncertain. This CDR3 is 13 amino acids long. Trimming stripped 0 bases from V and 8 bases from J, with 8 bases between. Per the germline V gene, CDR1 is LGHNA and CDR2 is YSLEER. The DNA for the CDR3 is TGCGCCAGCAGCCAAGATTACCAGGATGAGCAGTTCTTC. Translation: CASSQDYQDEQFF.

The sample holds one count of this clone. V gene TRBV4-3 combines with J gene TRBJ1-2; a weak D match, TRBD1 (5 bases). V shed 0 bases and J shed 7 bases, with 12 bases lying between them. This CDR3 has 14 amino acids. From germline, CDR1 is LGHNA and CDR2 YSLEER. CDR3 sequence (DNA): TGCGCCAGCAGCCAAGACACCAGGGTTTTTGGCTACACCTTC. Protein product: CASSQDTRVFGYTF.

The V gene is TRBV10-2, the J gene TRBJ2-7; 8 bases match TRBD1. The length of the CDR3 is 17 residues. The germline gives CDR1 WSHSY, CDR2 SAAADI. J was trimmed by 3 bases and V by 8 bases; bases with no gene match: 18. CDR3 nucleotide sequence: TGCGCCAGCCGACAGGGGTCCCCAATGGATGAGGGCTACGAGCAGTACTTC. It yields the protein CASRQGSPMDEGYEQYF.

This chain links TRBV18 with TRBJ2-2; D unresolved. Germline CDR1 and CDR2: KGHSH and LQKENI. The ends were cut back, 2 bases at V and 2 bases at J, with 9 bases in the middle. This CDR3 contains 15 residues. CDR3 sequence reads: CASSPGLSNTGELFF. The CDR3 DNA sequence: TGTGCCAGCTCACCAGGGCTTTCAAACACCGGGGAGCTGTTTTTT.

The V and J genes are TRBV28 and TRBJ1-1; 7 bases are shared with TRBD1. Germline loops: CDR1 MDHEN, CDR2 SYDVKM. CDR3 size: 14 residues. Unmatched junction bases numbered 9, after V lost 8 bases and J lost 3 bases. This chain's CDR3 is CASGSQGRYTEAFF. DNA for the CDR3: TGTGCCAGCGGTTCACAGGGGAGGTACACTGAAGCTTTCTTT.

This clone came up once. This sequence joins TRBV6-6 and TRBJ1-1; no clear D. Between the trimmed V and J ends, which lost 6 bases and 0 bases, there was a span of 11 bases. CDR3 length: 14 residues. Germline-derived CDR1 and CDR2 are MNHNY and SVGAGI (reference sequence). CDR3 DNA sequence: TGTGCCAGCAGCCTCGACGGAATGAACACTGAAGCTTTCTTT. This codes for CASSLDGMNTEAFF.

The chain has TRBV5-8 and TRBJ2-6, with 9 nucleotides matching TRBD2. Germline V gene lookup returns CDR1 SGHTS and CDR2 YDEGEE. V shed 4 bases, J shed 0 bases, and the junction held 8 bases outside the gene matches. There are 18 residues in the CDR3. CDR3 region: CASSPFGTSLSGANVLTF. For the CDR3, the DNA is TGTGCCAGCAGCCCCTTCGGGACTAGCCTCTCTGGGGCCAACGTCCTGACTTTC.

The gene calls are TRBV7-8 and TRBJ2-7, with D maybe TRBD2 (6 bases). This CDR3 has 15 residues. Trimming shortened V by 1 base and J by 4 bases, and 14 bases separated the two germline ends. Germline assignment: CDR1 SGHVS and CDR2 FQNEAQ. The CDR3 region is CASSLGQGGGYEQYF. The CDR3 nucleotides read TGTGCCAGCAGCTTAGGCCAGGGAGGTGGTTACGAGCAGTACTTC.

This clone was counted a few times. This rearrangement joins TRBV25-1 to TRBJ1-1; D unclear. Trimming stripped 4 bases from V and 7 bases from J, with 13 bases between. The germline CDR1 and CDR2 sequences are MGHDK and SYGVNS. The CDR3 contains 13 residues. The CDR3 spells CASSVHIGIEAFF. The CDR3 nucleotides read TGTGCCAGCAGTGTCCACATAGGGATTGAAGCTTTCTTT.

The chain uses TRBV18 and TRBJ1-6, with D possibly being TRBD1 (6 bases). The V gene lost 6 bases and the J gene lost 5 bases, with 11 bases spanning the gap. Germline lookup yields CDR1 KGHSH and CDR2 LQKENI. The CDR3 consists of 14 residues. The CDR3 sequence: CASSRDIHNSPLHF. The CDR3 bases are TGTGCCAGCTCCCGGGACATACATAATTCACCCCTCCACTTT.

The chain carries TRBV6-5 and TRBJ2-7; D perhaps matches TRBD2 (6 bases). The ends were cut back, 2 bases at V and 1 base at J, with 15 bases in the middle. The CDR3 covers 16 residues. CDR1 and CDR2 (germline): MNHEY, SVGAGI. The CDR3 sequence: CASSYSQFGGSYEQYF. The CDR3 nucleotides are TGTGCCAGCAGTTACAGCCAGTTTGGGGGGTCCTACGAGCAGTACTTC.

This chain uses TRBV5-4 with TRBJ2-7; TRBD1 agrees at 11 bases. Looked up from germline, CDR1 is SGHNT and CDR2 is YYREEE (reference sequence). V dropped 0 bases and J dropped 4; count of bases not matched to a gene: 3. The CDR3 covers 15 residues. DNA of the CDR3: TGTGCCAGCAGCTTGGGGACAGGGGGCGTGTACGAGCAGTACTTC. It encodes CASSLGTGGVYEQYF.